This T cell receptor beta chain comes out of a study of cytomegalovirus exposure and HLA in healthy donors. Primers for the PCR totalled 60 Vbeta and 13 Jbeta. The repertoire was sequenced with immunoSEQ multiplex PCR; TCRdb's copy has only in-frame clones and lacks some. The sample comprises about 150,000 clones, over 70% of which are singletons, and roughly 1.8% rests with the top ten. The V end was cut by 4 bases, the J end by 5 bases, with 9 bases between. The CDR3 is 12 amino acids. Germline CDR1 is MNHNS and CDR2 is SASEGT. This clone occurred once. This chain connects TRBV6-1 to TRBJ2-7; TRBD1 might be the D (5 bases). The sample consisted of PBMCs. The clonotype comes from a woman in her thirties or forties in good health and CMV-seronegative. The CDR3 DNA is TGTGCCAGCAGTGTGGTAGGGGACGAGCAGTACTTC. Its translation is CASSVVGDEQYF.